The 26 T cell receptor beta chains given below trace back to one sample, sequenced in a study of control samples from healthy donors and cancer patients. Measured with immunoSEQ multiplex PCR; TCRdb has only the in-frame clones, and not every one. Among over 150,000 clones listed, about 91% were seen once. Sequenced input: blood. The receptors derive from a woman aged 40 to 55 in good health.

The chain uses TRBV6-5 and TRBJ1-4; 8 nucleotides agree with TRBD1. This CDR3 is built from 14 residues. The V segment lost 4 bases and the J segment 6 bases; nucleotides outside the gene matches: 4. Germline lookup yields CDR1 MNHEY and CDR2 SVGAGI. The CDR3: CASSFSTGDEKLFF. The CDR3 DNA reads TGTGCCAGCAGTTTTTCGACAGGGGATGAAAAACTGTTTTTT.

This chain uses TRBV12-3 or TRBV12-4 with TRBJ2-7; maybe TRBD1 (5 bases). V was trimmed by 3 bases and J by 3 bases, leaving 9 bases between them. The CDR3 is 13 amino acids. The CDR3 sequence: CASSLGHNYEQYF. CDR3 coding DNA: TGTGCCAGCAGTTTGGGGCACAACTACGAGCAGTACTTC.

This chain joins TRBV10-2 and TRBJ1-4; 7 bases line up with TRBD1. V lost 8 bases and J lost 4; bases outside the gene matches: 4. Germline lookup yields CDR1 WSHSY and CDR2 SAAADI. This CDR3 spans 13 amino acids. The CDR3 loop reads CASRDSFNEKLFF. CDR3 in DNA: TGCGCCAGCCGGGACAGTTTTAATGAAAAACTGTTTTTT.

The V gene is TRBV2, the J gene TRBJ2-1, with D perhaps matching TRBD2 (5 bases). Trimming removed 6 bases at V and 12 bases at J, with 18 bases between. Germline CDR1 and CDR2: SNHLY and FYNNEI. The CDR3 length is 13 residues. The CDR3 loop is CASSGAEFAGQFF. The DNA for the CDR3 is TGTGCCAGCAGCGGAGCGGAGTTCGCCGGGCAGTTCTTC.

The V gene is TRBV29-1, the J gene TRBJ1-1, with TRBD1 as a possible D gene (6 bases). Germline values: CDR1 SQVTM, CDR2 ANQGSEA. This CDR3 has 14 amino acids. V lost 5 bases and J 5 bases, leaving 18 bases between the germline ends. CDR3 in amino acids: CSVLMGAGRTEAFF. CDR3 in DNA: TGCAGCGTTCTAATGGGGGCAGGGCGAACTGAAGCTTTCTTT.

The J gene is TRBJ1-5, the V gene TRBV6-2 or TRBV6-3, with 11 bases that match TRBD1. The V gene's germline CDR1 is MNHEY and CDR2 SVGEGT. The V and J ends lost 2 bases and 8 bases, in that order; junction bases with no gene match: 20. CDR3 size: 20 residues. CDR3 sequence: CASSYEGTGGRVGKPEPQHF. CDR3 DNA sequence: TGTGCCAGCAGTTACGAGGGGACAGGGGGAAGAGTTGGTAAACCCGAGCCCCAGCATTTT.

The CDR3 is CASSPPTAFYGYTF. The CDR3 region has the DNA TGTGCCAGCAGCCCTCCGACAGCCTTCTATGGCTACACCTTC. The V and J genes are TRBV7-9 and TRBJ1-2, with D possibly TRBD1 on 5 matching bases. Between the trimmed V and J ends, which lost 5 bases and 4 bases, there was a span of 14 bases. The CDR3 runs to 14 residues. Germline CDR1 reads SEHNR; CDR2 reads FQNEAQ (reference sequence).

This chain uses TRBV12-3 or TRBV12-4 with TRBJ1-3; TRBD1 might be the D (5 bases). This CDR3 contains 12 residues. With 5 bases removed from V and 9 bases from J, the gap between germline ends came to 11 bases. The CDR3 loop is CASSPTGGTIYF. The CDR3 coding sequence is TGTGCCAGCAGTCCGACCGGGGGCACCATATATTTT.

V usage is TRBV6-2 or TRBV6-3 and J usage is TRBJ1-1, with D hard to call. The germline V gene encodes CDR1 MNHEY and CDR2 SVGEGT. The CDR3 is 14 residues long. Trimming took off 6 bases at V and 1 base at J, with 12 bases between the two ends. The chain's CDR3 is CASSDGHPNTEAFF. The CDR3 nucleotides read TGTGCCAGCAGCGACGGGCACCCGAACACTGAAGCTTTCTTT.

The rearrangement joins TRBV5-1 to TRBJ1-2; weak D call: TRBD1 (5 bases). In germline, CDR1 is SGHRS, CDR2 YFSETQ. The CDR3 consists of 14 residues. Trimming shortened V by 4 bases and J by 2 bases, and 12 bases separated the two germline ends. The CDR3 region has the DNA TGCGCCAGCAGCCCGGGACTGACGAACTATGGCTACACCTTC. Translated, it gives CASSPGLTNYGYTF.

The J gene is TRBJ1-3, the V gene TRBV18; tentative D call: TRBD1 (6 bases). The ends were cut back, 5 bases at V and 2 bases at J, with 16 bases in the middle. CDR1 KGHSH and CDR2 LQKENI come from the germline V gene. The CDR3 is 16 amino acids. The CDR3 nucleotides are TGTGCCAGCTCAATGGACAGTATGTCAACTGGAAACACCATATATTTT. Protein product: CASSMDSMSTGNTIYF. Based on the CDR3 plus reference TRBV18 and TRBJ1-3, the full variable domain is NAGVMQNPRHLVRRRGQEARLRCSPMKGHSHVYWYRQLPEEGLKFMVYLQKENIIDESGMPKERFSAEFPKEGPSILRIQQVVRGDSAAYFCASSMDSMSTGNTIYFGEGSWLTVV.

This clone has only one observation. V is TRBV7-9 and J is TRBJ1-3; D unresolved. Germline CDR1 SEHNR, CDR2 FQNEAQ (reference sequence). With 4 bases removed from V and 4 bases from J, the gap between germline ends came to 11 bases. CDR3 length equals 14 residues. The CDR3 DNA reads TGTGCCAGCAGCTCCTCCGACGCAGGAAACACCATATATTTT. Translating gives CASSSSDAGNTIYF.

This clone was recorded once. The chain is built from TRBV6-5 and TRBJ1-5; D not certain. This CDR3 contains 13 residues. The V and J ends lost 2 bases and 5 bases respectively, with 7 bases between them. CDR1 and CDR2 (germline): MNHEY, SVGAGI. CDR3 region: CASSYVQDQPQHF. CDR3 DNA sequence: TGTGCCAGCAGTTACGTCCAAGATCAGCCCCAGCATTTT.

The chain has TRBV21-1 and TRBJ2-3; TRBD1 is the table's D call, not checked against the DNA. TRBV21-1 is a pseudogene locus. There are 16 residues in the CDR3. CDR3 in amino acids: CASSKGQQNKTDTQYF. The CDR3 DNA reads TGTGCCAGCAGCAAAGGACAGCAAAATAAAACAGATACGCAGTATTTT.

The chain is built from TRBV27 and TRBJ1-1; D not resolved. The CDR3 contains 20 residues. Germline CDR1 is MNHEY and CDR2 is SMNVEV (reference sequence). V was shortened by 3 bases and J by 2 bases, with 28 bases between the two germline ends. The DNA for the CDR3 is TGTGCCAGCAGTTTGGATTGGAGGAGCAGGACCAGTTGGCCTAACACTGAAGCTTTCTTT. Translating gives CASSLDWRSRTSWPNTEAFF.

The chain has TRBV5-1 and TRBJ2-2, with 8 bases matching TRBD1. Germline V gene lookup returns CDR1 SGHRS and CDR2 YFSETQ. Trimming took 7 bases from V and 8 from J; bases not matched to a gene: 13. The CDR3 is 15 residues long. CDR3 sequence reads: CASSQGNRGSGELFF. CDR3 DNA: TGCGCCAGCTCGCAGGGGAACAGGGGGTCGGGGGAGCTGTTTTTT.

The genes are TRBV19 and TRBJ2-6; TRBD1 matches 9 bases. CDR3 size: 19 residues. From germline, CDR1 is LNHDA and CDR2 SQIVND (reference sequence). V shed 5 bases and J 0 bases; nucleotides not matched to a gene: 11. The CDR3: CASSFGDRAFFSGANVLTF. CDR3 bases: TGTGCCAGTAGTTTCGGGGACAGGGCTTTCTTCTCTGGGGCCAACGTCCTGACTTTC.

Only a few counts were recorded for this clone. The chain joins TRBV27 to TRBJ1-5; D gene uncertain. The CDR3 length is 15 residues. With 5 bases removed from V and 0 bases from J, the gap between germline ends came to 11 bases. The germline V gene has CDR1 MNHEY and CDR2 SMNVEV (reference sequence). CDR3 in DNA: TGTGCCAGCAGTCCAACACCGTATAGCAATCAGCCCCAGCATTTT. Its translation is CASSPTPYSNQPQHF.

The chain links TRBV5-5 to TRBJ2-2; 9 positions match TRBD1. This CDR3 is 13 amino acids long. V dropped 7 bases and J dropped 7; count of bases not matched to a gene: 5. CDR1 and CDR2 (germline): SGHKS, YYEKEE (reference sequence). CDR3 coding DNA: TGTGCCAGCGCACAGGGGGCCGGCGGGGAGCTGTTTTTT. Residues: CASAQGAGGELFF.

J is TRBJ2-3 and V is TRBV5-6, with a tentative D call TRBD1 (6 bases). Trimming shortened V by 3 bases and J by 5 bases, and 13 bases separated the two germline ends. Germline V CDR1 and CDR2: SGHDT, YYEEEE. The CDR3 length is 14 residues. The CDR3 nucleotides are TGTGCCAGCAGCTCCTCCACAGGGCAAGATACGCAGTATTTT. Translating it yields CASSSSTGQDTQYF.

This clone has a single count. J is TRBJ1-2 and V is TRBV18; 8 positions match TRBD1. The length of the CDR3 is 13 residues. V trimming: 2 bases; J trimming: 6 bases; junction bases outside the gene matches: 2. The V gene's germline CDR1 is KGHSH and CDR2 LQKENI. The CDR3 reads CASSPSGGDGYTF. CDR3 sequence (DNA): TGTGCCAGCTCACCATCAGGGGGCGATGGCTACACCTTC.

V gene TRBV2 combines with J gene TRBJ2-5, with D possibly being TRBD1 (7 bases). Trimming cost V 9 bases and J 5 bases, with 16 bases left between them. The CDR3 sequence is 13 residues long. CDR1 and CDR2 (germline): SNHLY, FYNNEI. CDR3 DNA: TGTGCCAGAGGAGGGGGCACAGGGGAGACCCAGTACTTC. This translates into CARGGGTGETQYF.

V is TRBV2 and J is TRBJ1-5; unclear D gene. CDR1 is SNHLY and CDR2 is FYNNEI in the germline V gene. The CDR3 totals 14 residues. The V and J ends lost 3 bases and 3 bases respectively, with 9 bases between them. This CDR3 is CASSDPPLNQPQHF. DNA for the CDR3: TGTGCCAGCAGTGACCCCCCGCTCAATCAGCCCCAGCATTTT.

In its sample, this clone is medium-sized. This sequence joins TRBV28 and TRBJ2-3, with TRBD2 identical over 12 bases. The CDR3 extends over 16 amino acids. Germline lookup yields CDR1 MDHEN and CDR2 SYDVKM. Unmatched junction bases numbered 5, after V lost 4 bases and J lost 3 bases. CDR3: CASSSLLAGGTDTQYF. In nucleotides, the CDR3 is TGTGCCAGCAGTTCCCTACTAGCGGGGGGAACAGATACGCAGTATTTT.

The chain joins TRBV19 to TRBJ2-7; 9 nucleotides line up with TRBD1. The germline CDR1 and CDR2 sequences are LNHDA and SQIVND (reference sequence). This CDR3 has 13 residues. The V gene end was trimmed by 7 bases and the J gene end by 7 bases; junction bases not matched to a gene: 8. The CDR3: CASTSTGGGEQYF. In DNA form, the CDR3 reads TGTGCCAGTACGAGTACAGGGGGCGGTGAGCAGTACTTC.

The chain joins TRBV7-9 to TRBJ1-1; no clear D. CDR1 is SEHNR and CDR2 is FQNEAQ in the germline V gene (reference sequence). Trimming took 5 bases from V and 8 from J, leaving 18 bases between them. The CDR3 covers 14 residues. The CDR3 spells CASSAREVPSEAFF. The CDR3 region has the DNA TGTGCCAGCAGCGCAAGAGAGGTCCCCTCGGAAGCTTTCTTT.